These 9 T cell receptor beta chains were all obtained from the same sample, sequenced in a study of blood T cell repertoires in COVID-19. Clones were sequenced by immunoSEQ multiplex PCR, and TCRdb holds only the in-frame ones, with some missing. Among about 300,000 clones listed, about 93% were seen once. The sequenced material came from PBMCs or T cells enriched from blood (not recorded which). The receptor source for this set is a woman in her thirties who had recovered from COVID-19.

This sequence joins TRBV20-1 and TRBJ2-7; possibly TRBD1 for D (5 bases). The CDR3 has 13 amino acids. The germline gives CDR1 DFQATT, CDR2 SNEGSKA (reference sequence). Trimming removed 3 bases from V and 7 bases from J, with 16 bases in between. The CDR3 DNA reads TGCAGTGCTAGTTTTGGGGCTAGTTGGGAGCAGTACTTC. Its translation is CSASFGASWEQYF.

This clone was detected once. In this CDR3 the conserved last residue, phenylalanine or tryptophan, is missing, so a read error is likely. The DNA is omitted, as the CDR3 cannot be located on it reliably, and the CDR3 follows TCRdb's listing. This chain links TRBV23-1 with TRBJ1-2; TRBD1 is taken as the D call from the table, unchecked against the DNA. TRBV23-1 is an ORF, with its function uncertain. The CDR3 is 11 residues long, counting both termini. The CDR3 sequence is CASSQSVGDRN.

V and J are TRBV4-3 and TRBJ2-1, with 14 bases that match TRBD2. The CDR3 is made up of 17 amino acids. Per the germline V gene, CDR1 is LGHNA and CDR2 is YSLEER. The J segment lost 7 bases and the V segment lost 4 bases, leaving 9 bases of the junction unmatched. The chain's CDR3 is CASSPTGTSGSRNEQFF. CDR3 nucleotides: TGCGCCAGCAGCCCCACGGGGACTAGCGGGAGTAGAAATGAGCAGTTCTTC.

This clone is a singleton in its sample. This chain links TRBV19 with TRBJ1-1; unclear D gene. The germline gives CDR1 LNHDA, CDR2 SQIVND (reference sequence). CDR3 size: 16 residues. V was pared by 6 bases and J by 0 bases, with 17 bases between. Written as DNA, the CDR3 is TGTGCCAGTAGCCCTGGGAGGAAGCTAATGAACACTGAAGCTTTCTTT. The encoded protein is CASSPGRKLMNTEAFF.

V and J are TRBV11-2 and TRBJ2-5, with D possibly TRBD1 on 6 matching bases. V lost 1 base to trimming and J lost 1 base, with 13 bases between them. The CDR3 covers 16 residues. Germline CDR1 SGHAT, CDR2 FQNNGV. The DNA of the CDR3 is TGTGCCAGCAGCTTAGGGAAAGGGACACCCCAAGAGACCCAGTACTTC. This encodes CASSLGKGTPQETQYF.

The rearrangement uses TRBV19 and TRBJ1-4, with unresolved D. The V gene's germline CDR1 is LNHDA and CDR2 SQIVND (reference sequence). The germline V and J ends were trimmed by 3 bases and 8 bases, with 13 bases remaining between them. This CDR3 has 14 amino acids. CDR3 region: CASSIVEGKEKLFF. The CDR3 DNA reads TGTGCCAGTAGTATCGTGGAGGGAAAAGAAAAACTGTTTTTT. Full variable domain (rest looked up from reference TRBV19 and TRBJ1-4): DGGITQSPKYLFRKEGQNVTLSCEQNLNHDAMYWYRQDPGQGLRLIYYSQIVNDFQKGDIAEGYSVSREKKESFPLTVTSAQKNPTAFYLCASSIVEGKEKLFFGSGTQLSVL.

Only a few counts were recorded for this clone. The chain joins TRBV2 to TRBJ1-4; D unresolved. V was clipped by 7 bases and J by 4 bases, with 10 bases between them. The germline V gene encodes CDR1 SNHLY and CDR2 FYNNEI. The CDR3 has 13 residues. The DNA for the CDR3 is TGTGCCAGCAAGGACGGACTTAATGAAAAACTGTTTTTT. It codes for CASKDGLNEKLFF.

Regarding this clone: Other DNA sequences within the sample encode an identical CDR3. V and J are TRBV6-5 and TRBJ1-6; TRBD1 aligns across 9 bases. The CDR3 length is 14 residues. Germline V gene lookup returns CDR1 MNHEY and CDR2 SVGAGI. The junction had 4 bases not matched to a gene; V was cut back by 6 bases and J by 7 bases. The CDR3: CASSLGQGNSPLHF. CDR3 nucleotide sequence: TGTGCCAGCAGCCTGGGACAGGGAAATTCACCCCTCCACTTT.

CDR3 nucleotides: TGTGCCAGCAGCTTAACGAGCGGGATTGACTACGAGCAGTACTTC. Translating gives CASSLTSGIDYEQYF. The chain is built from TRBV7-9 and TRBJ2-7; 7 nucleotides align to TRBD2. J was trimmed by 3 bases and V by 2 bases; bases with no gene match: 7. The germline V gene has CDR1 SEHNR and CDR2 FQNEAQ (reference sequence). This CDR3 region has 15 residues.